Each of the 2 T cell receptor beta chains below was sequenced from the same sample in a study of beta chain features in type 1 diabetes. Expressed TCRB transcripts were sequenced, since all the RNA that had been isolated was reverse transcribed. Method: immunoSEQ multiplex PCR; TCRdb's copy keeps in-frame clones and lacks some. In the table there are under 300,000 clones, 24% of which are singletons. Whole-study results and caveats: Across all four CD4+ subsets, people with type 1 diabetes showed modestly shorter TCRB CDR3s.

For these receptors, no antigen is known. Material: naive CD4+ T cells from blood. The receptors shown here come from a woman in her thirties with type 1 diabetes.

There are a few counts of this clone. V usage is TRBV29-1 and J usage is TRBJ2-2; TRBD2 might be the D (6 bases). The germline CDR1 and CDR2 sequences are SQVTM and ANQGSEA. The CDR3 extends over 16 amino acids. The ends were cut back, 4 bases at V and 0 bases at J, with 15 bases in the middle. The CDR3 sequence is CSVGSPGGTNTGELFF. The CDR3 region has the DNA TGCAGCGTTGGAAGTCCTGGCGGGACGAACACCGGGGAGCTGTTTTTT.

The chain uses TRBV29-1 and TRBJ2-3; 11 bases map to TRBD2. Germline V gene data show CDR1 as SQVTM and CDR2 as ANQGSEA. The junction had 14 bases not matched to a gene; V was cut back by 4 bases and J by 2 bases. The CDR3 loop spans 18 amino acids. CDR3 sequence reads: CSVGGVAGGPGVTDTQYF. CDR3 in DNA: TGCAGCGTTGGGGGAGTAGCGGGAGGGCCAGGGGTCACAGATACGCAGTATTTT.